The subject of this entry is one T cell receptor beta chain. This clonotype was picked up many times. What this receptor recognizes is not known. No base quality information exists; no much larger clone differs at one position. Amplification of TCR beta CDR3 regions was carried out from RNA transcripts. A first-round RT-PCR of the TCR CDR3 used the HTBI primer set with the Qiagen OneStep RT-PCR kit. A second multiplex PCR round built the libraries, followed by size selection and purification. The libraries were sequenced on an Illumina HiSeq2000 using paired-end 100 bp reads. Per the authors' processing: Raw data were processed with SOAPnuke, discarding reads with adapters, uncalled bases, mean Phred below 15, or no exact constant-primer or identifier match. COPE v1.2.5 was used to merge the high-quality paired reads, and each unique nucleotide sequence was defined as a clonotype. MiTCR v1.1 was used to align clonotypes to the IMGT TRBV, TRBD and TRBJ reference segments. The analysis included only V-J combinations with a frequency above 0.0001, which together covered 99% to 99.2% of the repertoires. The TCS score was defined as the ratio of F50 (clonal expansion) to E x V (chaos), calculated using BLOSUM62-based TCRdist between CDR3 peptides within each V-J. Welch's t-statistics and random forest reduced several hundred V-J features to about 13, which were used in a naive Bayes classifier (R e1071). The raw public reads went through TCRdb reprocessing: fastp at Q25, MiXCR clone calling, in-frame beta chains kept. Each record represents a unique CDR3 protein, reported with the most common genes and DNA among its rows. TCRdb's processing, not the authors' own work, is the source of the V and J calls. The sample yields 350,000 to 450,000 distinct CDR3 sequences; about 14% were counted once. Around 28% of the sample goes to the ten largest clones.

Reading the germline V gene gives CDR1 SNHLY and CDR2 FYNNEI. The CDR3 numbers 14 residues from cysteine through phenylalanine. Only the CDR3 DNA stays, 42 bases, in frame from base 1. V has 2 bases trimmed and J has 12 bases trimmed; junction bases matching no gene number 9. This entry belongs to a study of T cells in Graves' hyperthyroidism and ophthalmopathy (dated by TCRdb to the late 2010s). For the study in its entirety: Peripheral blood was collected at initial diagnosis, before any treatment. To identify distinguishing TCR V-J signatures, a discovery cohort of some 99 patients was used, comprising 43 with Graves' ophthalmopathy and roughly 60 with stable Graves' hyperthyroidism. Once sampling was done, hyperthyroidism patients were given methimazole at a starting dose of 30 mg daily, whereas ophthalmopathy patients were given high-dose intravenous methylprednisolone. Prospective prediction of ophthalmopathy was tested in an independent validation cohort consisting of 18 hyperthyroidism patients and some 15 patients who later progressed to ophthalmopathy. The study also compared thyroid tissue and blood T-cell repertoires from a handful of Graves' hyperthyroidism patients. The roughly 100 discovery patients were randomly split 7:3 into training and test sets. The paper reports TCR Vbeta CDR3 sequencing of some 140 peripheral blood samples: some 44 ophthalmopathy, fewer than 80 hyperthyroidism and 17 progressor patients.

In the ophthalmopathy patients, disease was moderately to severely active, with a Clinical Activity Score of 3 or more, a NOSPECS grade of 4 or more, and a duration of less than 3 months. Any patient with an uncontrolled infection, another autoimmune disease, pregnancy or lactation was excluded. Clinical symptoms, serum thyroxine and TRAb, thyroid ultrasound, and orbital computed tomography formed the basis for the diagnoses. PBMCs were separated from approximately 9.9 ml of fresh peripheral blood using Ficoll-Paque density gradient centrifugation. Total RNA was extracted using Trizol reagent, and RNA quality was assessed on an Agilent 2100 Bioanalyzer. The research as a whole found: No statistical method was used to set the sample size in advance, and investigators knew the group allocation. In validation, the model predicted progression to ophthalmopathy a median of about 6.5 months before onset, with about 64% sensitivity and nearly 75% specificity. Most expanded thyroid clonotypes (frequency above 0.001) were also found in blood, which suggests that blood repertoires may mirror thyroid immune responses. Ophthalmopathy was separated from stable hyperthyroidism by a 13 V-J signature model, with over 85% sensitivity and about 84% specificity obtained in cross-validation and 80%/75% obtained in testing.

Sequencing input: blood. The TCR sequence derives from a man aged 50-60 years with Graves' ophthalmopathy. The chain couples TRBV2 to TRBJ2-5, and 10 bases in between align with TRBD2. The CDR3 here reads CASSELGTSATKYF. The DNA sequence follows: TGTGCCAGCAGTGAACTGGGGACTAGCGCCACAAAGTACTTC.